What follows describes a single T cell receptor (beta chain). No antigen is known for it. No qualities accompany the bases; no much larger clone lies one base away. This entry belongs to a study of CD8+ T cells in alopecia areata (dated by TCRdb to 2017 to 2018). About the full investigation: Treated patients were enrolled in an open-label pilot trial of oral tofacitinib, 5 to 10 mg twice daily, for moderate-to-severe alopecia areata. Clonality in the scalp was compared among normal scalp (n=4), patchy alopecia areata scalp (n=8), and alopecia totalis/universalis scalp (n=8). immunoSEQ multiplex PCR using 35 Vbeta forward primers and 13 Jbeta reverse primers was used to amplify TCRbeta CDR3 regions. The study used high-throughput TCRbeta sequencing to examine T cell clonal expansion in alopecia areata, in both the C3H/HeJ mouse model and human patients. The RNA source kit depended on sample type: the PAXgene miRNA kit for fixed scalp, the miRNeasy kit for PBMCs, and the RNeasy kit for mouse skin. The SALT score, which quantifies the percentage of affected scalp surface area, was used to measure disease severity in treated patients. Biopsies were taken from tofacitinib-treated patients at baseline and again at 4 and 24 weeks into treatment, and several of those patients also had a later scalp biopsy. Patients stayed on tofacitinib for 6 to 18 months and then had 6 months of follow-up off drug so that delayed response and recurrence could be assessed. Human TCRbeta sequencing covered scalp tissue and sorted CD4+ and CD8+ peripheral blood T cells from patchy and totalis/universalis alopecia areata patients and healthy controls.

The receptor library was made with the immunoSEQ multiplex PCR assay. To provide template for TCR sequencing, every sample had RNA extracted and reverse transcribed into cDNA. SuperScript III was used to make first-strand cDNA, primed with a 2:1 mix of oligo-dT and random hexamers. A synthetic immune receptor repertoire was used to measure amplification bias, and any remaining bias was corrected computationally. The paper's data handling went like this. Raw reads were preprocessed for error removal, and CDR3 was defined according to IMGT conventions as running from the conserved cysteine to phenylalanine. Clonality was computed by normalizing Shannon entropy by log2 of the number of productive unique TCRs and subtracting the result from 1. Whether each scalp clone was CD4 or CD8 was inferred by checking scalp TCRbeta sequences against the CD4 and CD8 repertoires from sorted blood. Held by TCRdb, this immuneACCESS table contains in-frame sequences only and omits some clones. Under half of the omission traces to an unresolved V gene where checked; the cause of the rest is unknown. D and trimming were read from the DNA, whereas the V and J calls and clone size are those reported in that table. Within this sample are about 190,000 clones, with roughly three fifths of them counted one time only. The ten largest clonotypes hold approximately 0.7% of the sample.

The CDR3 starts with the cysteine, ends with the phenylalanine, and has 13 residues. Just CDR3 DNA is preserved here, 39 bases in frame from base 1. Sequences LGHNA (CDR1) and YSLEER (CDR2) are obtained from the germline V gene. Trimming costs V 4 bases and J 5 bases, and their ends lie 11 bases apart. Results the study describes overall, beyond this receptor: Unlike mouse skin, where gammadelta T cells dominate, normal human skin contains resident alphabeta T cells that get sequenced too, which complicates analysis of the scalp TCR repertoire. Compared with mice, TCR sequences shared between patients were less clear, possibly partly because of HLA diversity across the patient population. With tofacitinib, both scalp clonality and the number of expanded CD8+ clones among the top 100 scalp clones went down significantly. The treated cohort was small, with a single nonresponder, so links between baseline CD8+ expansion and response need larger studies. Higher clonality and more expanded CD8+ clones were observed in lesional scalp than in normal scalp, particularly in alopecia totalis/universalis, a finding suggestive of antigenic drive. Many expanded lesional clones persisted in scalp and blood during tofacitinib treatment, which may partly explain relapse after stopping treatment.

The meaning of the sample's time point label: about 4 weeks on oral tofacitinib. This sample's treatment or condition label indicates: oral pan-JAK inhibitor, 5-10 mg twice daily. Peripheral blood and lesional scalp punch biopsies were obtained from patients with alopecia areata. PBMCs were separated by density centrifugation and stained for CD3, CD4 and CD8, after which CD4+ and CD8+ T cells were sorted on a FACSAria. The TCR comes from a human donor with alopecia areata. This sequence uses TRBV4-3 and TRBJ1-1, and TRBD1 may be the D gene, going by 5 matching bases. The sample here was CD4+ T cells sorted from blood, taken at week 4, from a patient treated with tofacitinib. The CDR3 sequence is CASSRMGETEAFF. Read as DNA, the sequence is TGCGCCAGCAGCCGCATGGGGGAGACTGAAGCTTTCTTT.